This T cell receptor beta chain appears in the sequencing data of a study of blood T cell repertoires in COVID-19 (dated by TCRdb to about 2020). Regarding the research as a whole: Samples covering the acute and convalescent phases of COVID-19 were provided by collaborators in the United States, Italy and Spain. The material from the prospective study consisted of cDNA or gDNA derived from T cells, B-cell-depleted T cells, or PBMCs. Deeply sampled blood TCRbeta repertoires from subjects exposed to, actively infected with, or recovered from COVID-19 were included in the dataset. The repertoires were released in a freely available public database meant as a resource for research on the immune response to SARS-CoV-2. The samples were drawn from two sources: the first 160 participants of the ongoing ImmuneRACE study, and 1,254 subjects contributed by 6 global collaborators. Sample metadata almost always included a de-identified subject ID, COVID-19 status, age in years and sex. Where available, HLA class I and class II types were obtained from metadata supplied by the sample provider rather than from assay-based typing.

At one collaborating source in Seattle, patients were enrolled during active infection and were followed longitudinally through the course of disease. The collaborating institutions used their own protocols to collect whole blood in K2EDTA tubes. For TCRbeta analysis, collaborators shipped samples as frozen whole blood, isolated PBMCs, or DNA extracted from either of those sample types. Comments on this clone: What antigen it recognizes has not been identified. No qualities accompany the bases; no much larger clone lies one base away.

TCRbeta CDR3 regions were amplified from genomic DNA by means of the immunoSEQ Assay, a bias-controlled multiplex PCR. As for how the authors treated the data: Within the assay, amplification of reference gene primers was used to estimate how many nucleated cells each sample contained. Sequence reads were collapsed and filtered to measure the absolute abundance of every unique TCRbeta CDR3 rearrangement. For each sample, productive Simpson clonality was calculated as the square root of Simpson's diversity index across productive rearrangements. Not all clones reach the TCRdb copy of this immuneACCESS table, which keeps in-frame sequences only. Checked studies attribute under half of the gap to unresolved V genes and leave the rest unexplained. The D gene and trimming were derived from the DNA, and the V and J assignments and clone size from that table. The sample table lists over 150,000 clones, about 88% of them with a count of one. The ten largest clones represent under 3% of the sample.

The research as a whole found: The amount of clinical and demographic metadata varied by source and participant and was provided uncurated.

From the germline V gene (reference sequence), CDR1 is LGHDT and CDR2 is YNNKEL. Inclusive of the bounding cysteine and phenylalanine, the CDR3 is 14 residues long. Only CDR3 DNA is held: 42 bases, read in frame from base 1. Trimming takes 0 bases off V and 5 bases off J; junction bases not matched to a gene: 2. The source of this sequence is a woman older than 75 with COVID-19, enrolled during active disease. What was sequenced was peripheral blood. The chain is assembled from TRBV3-1 (or the pseudogene TRBV3-2) and TRBJ2-7, and 9 bases in between align with TRBD1. The CDR3 protein is CASSQDNRGHEQYF. In nucleotides, the sequence is TGTGCCAGCAGCCAAGATAACAGGGGGCACGAGCAGTACTTC.